The clone carrying this T cell receptor (beta chain) has ten or more counts. Its antigen is as yet unknown. These data come from a study of identical twins. Germline CDR1 reads DFQATT; CDR2 reads SNEGSKA (reference sequence). Trimming took 1 base from V and 0 from J, leaving 13 bases between them. The CDR3 contains 16 residues. Whole-study findings and limits: In cord blood, abundant beta clonotypes had fewer insertions; memory showed no trend.

TCRdb re-called the 5' RACE reads with MiXCR, one entry per CDR3 protein. The sample has some 710,000 distinct CDR3 sequences, around 6.1% seen once. The sequence derives from a man aged 18-30 years in good health. The material sequenced was naive T cells sorted from blood. The chain is built from TRBV20-1 and TRBJ2-1; maybe TRBD1 (5 bases). This chain's CDR3 is CSARVFTGSSYNEQFF. In DNA, the CDR3 is TGCAGTGCTAGAGTGTTTACAGGTAGCTCCTACAATGAGCAGTTCTTC.